The rows below give T cell receptor beta chains drawn from one sample of a study of OX40 agonist ivuxolimab in advanced cancers. Sequencing used immunoSEQ multiplex PCR; TCRdb keeps in-frame clones, though not all of them. The sample lists 59,000 or so clones; 80% to 90% were seen once. Here the sequenced sample was CD4+ or CD8+ T cells sorted from blood, taken in a trial of the OX40 agonist ivuxolimab. These receptor sequences come from an adult with an advanced solid tumor such as melanoma, head and neck, liver or kidney cancer. Each CDR3 is given with its conserved first and last residue. D genes are given only for firm matches. The size entry is marked missing in some rows and otherwise reads once, few, many or a size class.

cdr3_length d_call j_call v_call clone_size cdr3_aa cdr3_nt
14 NA TRBJ1-2 TRBV19 NA CASSMAVPPAGYTF TGTGCCAGTAGTATGGCGGTCCCCCCCGCCGGCTACACCTTC
13 TRBD1 TRBJ1-2 TRBV4-1 few CASSPTGAGGYTF TGCGCCAGCAGCCCGACAGGGGCGGGGGGCTACACCTTC
12 TRBD1 TRBJ1-2 TRBV28 NA CASSLRQGGYTF TGTGCCAGCAGTTTACGACAGGGTGGCTACACCTTC
17 TRBD2 TRBJ2-7 TRBV9 NA CASSPHFASGTQSEQYF TGTGCCAGCAGCCCCCATTTCGCTAGCGGGACCCAGAGCGAGCAGTACTTC
15 TRBD1 TRBJ2-2 TRBV11-2 NA CASSPKQGARGELFF TGTGCCAGCAGCCCCAAGCAGGGGGCGCGCGGGGAGCTGTTTTTT
11 NA TRBJ2-5 TRBV19 NA CASSIMETQYF TGTGCCAGTAGTATCATGGAGACCCAGTACTTC
15 TRBD2 TRBJ2-7 TRBV6-5 few CASSYSSGSPYEQYF TGTGCCAGCAGTTACTCTAGCGGGAGTCCCTACGAGCAGTACTTC
14 TRBD1 TRBJ1-2 TRBV6-1 NA CASSGDRRNYGYTF TGTGCCAGCAGTGGGGACAGGCGTAACTATGGCTACACCTTC
14 NA TRBJ2-1 TRBV9 NA CASRKLSSYNEQFF TGTGCCAGCAGAAAGTTAAGCTCCTACAATGAGCAGTTCTTC
12 NA TRBJ1-1 TRBV29-1 NA CSAQAGGVLTFF TGCAGCGCTCAAGCGGGGGGCGTATTAACTTTCTTT
16 NA TRBJ2-7 TRBV10-2 NA CASSVGPRAGRGEQYF TGCGCCAGCAGTGTTGGCCCTCGGGCAGGGCGAGGTGAGCAGTACTTC
13 NA TRBJ2-7 TRBV7-3 NA CASSPGATYEQYF TGTGCCAGCAGCCCGGGGGCCACCTACGAGCAGTACTTC
15 TRBD2 TRBJ2-7 TRBV7-6 NA CASSHRLAGVYEQYF TGTGCCAGCAGCCATAGACTAGCGGGTGTCTACGAGCAGTACTTC
15 NA TRBJ1-1 TRBV6-5 NA CASSYYDRPNTEAFF TGTGCCAGCAGTTACTATGACAGACCGAACACTGAAGCTTTCTTT
14 TRBD2 TRBJ2-5 TRBV5-1 NA CASSTSGGLETQYF TGCGCCAGTTCGACTAGCGGGGGTTTGGAGACCCAGTACTTC
13 NA TRBJ1-1 TRBV6-6 NA CASSYLTGTEAFF TGTGCCAGCAGTTACTTAACCGGGACTGAAGCTTTCTTT
16 NA TRBJ2-1 TRBV9 NA CASSVGGSRNLREQFF TGTGCCAGCAGCGTAGGGGGGAGCCGCAATCTCAGGGAGCAGTTCTTC
14 NA TRBJ1-1 TRBV28 NA CASRALGENTEAFF TGTGCCAGCAGGGCGTTGGGCGAGAACACTGAAGCTTTCTTT
14 TRBD1 TRBJ2-5 TRBV10-1 NA CASRGQGAQETQYF TGCGCCAGTCGAGGACAGGGCGCCCAAGAGACCCAGTACTTC
15 NA TRBJ1-1 TRBV29-1 NA CSVEGFTGMNTEAFF TGCAGCGTTGAGGGGTTTACAGGCATGAACACTGAAGCTTTCTTT
12 NA TRBJ1-5 TRBV2 NA CASNLRDQPQHF TGTGCCAGCAACCTCAGGGATCAGCCCCAGCATTTT
15 NA TRBJ1-5 TRBV19 NA CASSIDSGGNQPQHF TGTGCCAGTAGTATAGATTCGGGGGGCAATCAGCCCCAGCATTTT
16 TRBD1 TRBJ1-2 TRBV7-9 NA CASSLVGQSANYGYTF TGTGCCAGCAGCTTAGTGGGACAGTCAGCTAACTATGGCTACACCTTC
19 NA TRBJ2-6 TRBV11-2 NA CASSSPYRRGFSGANVLTF TGTGCCAGCAGCTCACCTTACAGGAGGGGTTTCTCTGGGGCCAACGTCCTGACTTTC
14 NA TRBJ2-5 TRBV5-4 NA CASSLARYQETQYF TGTGCCAGCAGCTTGGCCAGGTACCAAGAGACCCAGTACTTC
14 NA TRBJ2-3 TRBV2 NA CASSAETTTDTQYF TGTGCCAGCAGTGCGGAGACCACCACAGATACGCAGTATTTT